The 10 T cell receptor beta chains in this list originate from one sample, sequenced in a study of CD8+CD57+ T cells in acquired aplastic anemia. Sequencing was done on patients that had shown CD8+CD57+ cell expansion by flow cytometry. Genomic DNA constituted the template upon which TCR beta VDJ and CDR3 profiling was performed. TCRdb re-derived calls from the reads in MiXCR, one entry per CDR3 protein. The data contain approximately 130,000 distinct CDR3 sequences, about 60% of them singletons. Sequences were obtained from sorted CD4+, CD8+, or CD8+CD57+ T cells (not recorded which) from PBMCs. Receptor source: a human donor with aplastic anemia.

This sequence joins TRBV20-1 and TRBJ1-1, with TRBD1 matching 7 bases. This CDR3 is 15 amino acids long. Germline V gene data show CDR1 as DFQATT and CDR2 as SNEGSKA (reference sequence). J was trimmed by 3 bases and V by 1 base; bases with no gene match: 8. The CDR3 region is CSARALDRDHTEAFF. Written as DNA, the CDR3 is TGCAGTGCTAGAGCTTTAGACAGGGATCACACTGAAGCTTTCTTT.

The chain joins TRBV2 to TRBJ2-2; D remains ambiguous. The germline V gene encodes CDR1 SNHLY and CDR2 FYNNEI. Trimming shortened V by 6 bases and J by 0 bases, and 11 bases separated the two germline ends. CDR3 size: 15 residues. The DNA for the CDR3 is TGTGCCAGCAGCGTTGGGCCCCCGAACACCGGGGAGCTGTTTTTT. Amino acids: CASSVGPPNTGELFF.

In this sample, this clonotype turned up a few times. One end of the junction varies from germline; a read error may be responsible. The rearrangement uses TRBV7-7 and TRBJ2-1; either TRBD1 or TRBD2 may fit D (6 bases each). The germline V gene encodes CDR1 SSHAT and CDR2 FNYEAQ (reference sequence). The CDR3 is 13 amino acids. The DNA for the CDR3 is TGTGCTAGCAGCCAGGGGCCAGGAGGGGAGCAGTTCTTC. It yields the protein CASSQGPGGEQFF.

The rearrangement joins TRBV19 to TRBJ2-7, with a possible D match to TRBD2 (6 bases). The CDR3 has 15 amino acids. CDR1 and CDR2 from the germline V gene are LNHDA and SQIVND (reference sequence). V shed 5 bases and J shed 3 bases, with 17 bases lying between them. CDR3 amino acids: CASSPRLGGGYEQYF. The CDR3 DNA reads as TGTGCCAGTAGTCCAAGACTGGGGGGAGGCTACGAGCAGTACTTC. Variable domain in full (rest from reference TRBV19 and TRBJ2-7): DGGITQSPKYLFRKEGQNVTLSCEQNLNHDAMYWYRQDPGQGLRLIYYSQIVNDFQKGDIAEGYSVSREKKESFPLTVTSAQKNPTAFYLCASSPRLGGGYEQYFGPGTRLTVT.

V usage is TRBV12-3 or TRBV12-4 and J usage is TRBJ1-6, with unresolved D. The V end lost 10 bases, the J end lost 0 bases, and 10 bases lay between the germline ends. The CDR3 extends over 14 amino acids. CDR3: CATQQSSYNSPLHF. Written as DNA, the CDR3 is TGTGCCACCCAACAGAGCTCCTATAATTCACCCCTCCACTTT.

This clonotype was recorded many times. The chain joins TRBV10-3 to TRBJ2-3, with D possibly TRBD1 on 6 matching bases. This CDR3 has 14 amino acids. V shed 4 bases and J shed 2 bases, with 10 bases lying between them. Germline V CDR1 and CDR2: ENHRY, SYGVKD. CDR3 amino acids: CAISGQGNTDTQYF. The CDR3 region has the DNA TGTGCCATCAGTGGGCAGGGGAACACAGATACGCAGTATTTT.

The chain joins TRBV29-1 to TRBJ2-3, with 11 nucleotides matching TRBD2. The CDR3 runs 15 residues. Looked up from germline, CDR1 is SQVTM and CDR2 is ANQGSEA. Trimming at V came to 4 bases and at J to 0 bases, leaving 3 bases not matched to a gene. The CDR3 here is CSVGLAGGSTDTQYF. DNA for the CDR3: TGCAGCGTTGGCCTAGCGGGAGGAAGCACAGATACGCAGTATTTT.

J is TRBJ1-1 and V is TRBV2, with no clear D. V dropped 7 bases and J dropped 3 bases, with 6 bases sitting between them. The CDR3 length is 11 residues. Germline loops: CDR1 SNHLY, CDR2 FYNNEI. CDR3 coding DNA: TGTGCCAGCAAAGGGTACACTGAAGCTTTCTTT. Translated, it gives CASKGYTEAFF.

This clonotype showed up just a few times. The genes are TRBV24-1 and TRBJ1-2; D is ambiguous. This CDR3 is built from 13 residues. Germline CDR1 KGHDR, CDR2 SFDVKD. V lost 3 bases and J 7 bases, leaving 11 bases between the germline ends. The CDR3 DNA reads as TGTGCCACCAGTGATCCGCAGGACGCTGGCTACACCTTC. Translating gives CATSDPQDAGYTF.

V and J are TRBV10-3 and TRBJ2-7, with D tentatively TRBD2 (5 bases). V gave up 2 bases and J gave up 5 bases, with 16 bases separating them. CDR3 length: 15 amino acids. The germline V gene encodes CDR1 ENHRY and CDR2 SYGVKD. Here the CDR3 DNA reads TGTGCCATCAGTGAGAGAGCTACCCTGGGAGACGAGCAGTACTTC. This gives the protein CAISERATLGDEQYF.